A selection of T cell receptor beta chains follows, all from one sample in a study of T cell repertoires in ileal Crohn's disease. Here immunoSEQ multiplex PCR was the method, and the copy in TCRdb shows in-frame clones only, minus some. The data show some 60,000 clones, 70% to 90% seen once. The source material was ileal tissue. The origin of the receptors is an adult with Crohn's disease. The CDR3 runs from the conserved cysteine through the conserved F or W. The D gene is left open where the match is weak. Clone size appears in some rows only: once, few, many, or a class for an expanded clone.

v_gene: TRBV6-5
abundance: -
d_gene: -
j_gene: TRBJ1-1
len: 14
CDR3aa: CASRTPLERTEAFF
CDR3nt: TGTGCCAGCAGAACCCCCCTTGAGCGCACTGAAGCTTTCTTT

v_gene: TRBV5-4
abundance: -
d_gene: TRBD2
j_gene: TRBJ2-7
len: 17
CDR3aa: CASSFSFTSGVVSEQYF
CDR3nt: TGTGCCAGCAGCTTTAGTTTCACTAGCGGGGTAGTGAGCGAGCAGTACTTC

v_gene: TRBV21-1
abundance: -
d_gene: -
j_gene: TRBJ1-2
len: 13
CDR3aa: CASSKSANYGYTF
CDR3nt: TGTGCCAGCAGCAAATCAGCTAACTATGGCTACACCTTC

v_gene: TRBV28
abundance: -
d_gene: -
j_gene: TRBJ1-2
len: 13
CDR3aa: CASSPPRTNGYTF
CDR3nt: TGTGCCAGCAGTCCCCCACGGACTAATGGCTACACCTTC

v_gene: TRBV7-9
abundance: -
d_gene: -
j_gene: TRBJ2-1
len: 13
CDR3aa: CASGGGGNNEQFF
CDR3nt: TGTGCCAGCGGTGGAGGGGGCAACAATGAGCAGTTCTTC

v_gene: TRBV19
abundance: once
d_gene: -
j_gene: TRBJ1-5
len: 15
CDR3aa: CASTIGGGWNQPQHF
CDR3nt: TGTGCCAGTACCATTGGGGGGGGATGGAATCAGCCCCAGCATTTT

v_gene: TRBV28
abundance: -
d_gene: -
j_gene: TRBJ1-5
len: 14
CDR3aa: CASTGVRGNQPQHF
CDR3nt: TGTGCCAGCACGGGGGTTCGCGGAAATCAGCCCCAGCATTTT

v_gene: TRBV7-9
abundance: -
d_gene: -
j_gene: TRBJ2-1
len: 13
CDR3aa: CASSLPTGLGQFF
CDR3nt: TGTGCCAGCAGCTTACCAACAGGGCTGGGGCAGTTCTTC

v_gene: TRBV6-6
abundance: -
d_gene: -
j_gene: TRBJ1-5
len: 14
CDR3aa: CASSRTVGRSPQHF
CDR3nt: TGTGCCAGCAGTCGGACAGTTGGCCGTTCGCCCCAGCATTTT

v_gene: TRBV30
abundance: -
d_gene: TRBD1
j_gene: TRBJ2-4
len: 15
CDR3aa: CAWNWRPGGKNIQYF
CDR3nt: TGTGCCTGGAACTGGCGACCAGGGGGCAAAAACATTCAGTACTTC

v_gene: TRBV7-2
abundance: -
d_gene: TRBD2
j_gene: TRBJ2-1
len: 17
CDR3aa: CASSPPGLAGGQGEQFF
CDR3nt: TGTGCCAGCAGCCCCCCTGGACTAGCGGGAGGGCAGGGGGAGCAGTTCTTC

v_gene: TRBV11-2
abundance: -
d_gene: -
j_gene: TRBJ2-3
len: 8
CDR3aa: CASSPQGF
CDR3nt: TGTGCCAGCAGCCCACAGGGTTTT

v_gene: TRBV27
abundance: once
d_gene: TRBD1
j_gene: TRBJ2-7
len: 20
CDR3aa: CASSFRTRAGTGAKRDEQYF
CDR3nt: TGTGCCAGCAGTTTTCGCACCCGAGCCGGGACAGGGGCAAAGCGAGACGAGCAGTACTTC

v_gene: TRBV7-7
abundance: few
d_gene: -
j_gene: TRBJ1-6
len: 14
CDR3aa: CASSSGGGNSPLHF
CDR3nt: TGTGCCAGCAGCTCCGGTGGGGGGAATTCACCCCTCCACTTT

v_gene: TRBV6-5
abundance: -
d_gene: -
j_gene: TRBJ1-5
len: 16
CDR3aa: CASSLTEPLSNQPQHF
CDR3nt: TGTGCCAGCAGTTTGACGGAACCCCTTAGCAACCAGCCCCAGCATTTT

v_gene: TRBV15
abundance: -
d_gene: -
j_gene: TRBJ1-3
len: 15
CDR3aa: CATSRDLAGRDTIYF
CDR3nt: TGTGCCACCAGCAGAGATTTGGCAGGGAGGGACACCATATATTTT

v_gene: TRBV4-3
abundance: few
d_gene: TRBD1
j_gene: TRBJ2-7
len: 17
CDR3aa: CASSQERGDRTGYEQYF
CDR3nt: TGCGCCAGCAGCCAAGAAAGAGGGGACAGGACCGGGTACGAGCAGTACTTC

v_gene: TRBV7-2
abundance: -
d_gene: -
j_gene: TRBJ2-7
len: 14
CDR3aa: CASSLVPGNYEQYF
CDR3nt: TGTGCCAGCAGCTTAGTACCGGGTAACTACGAGCAGTACTTC

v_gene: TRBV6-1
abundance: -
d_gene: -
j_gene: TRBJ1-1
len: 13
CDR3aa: CASSDRGRTEAFF
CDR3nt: TGTGCCAGCAGTGACAGGGGACGCACTGAAGCTTTCTTT

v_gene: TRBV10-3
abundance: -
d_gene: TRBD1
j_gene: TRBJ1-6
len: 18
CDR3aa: CAISQGAGGNSYNSPLHF
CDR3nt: TGTGCCATCAGCCAGGGGGCAGGGGGCAACTCCTATAATTCACCCCTCCACTTT